This T cell receptor beta chain derives from a study of T cell changes during pregnancy in multiple sclerosis (dated by TCRdb to between 2018 and 2021). Regarding the complete study: Changes in the T cell repertoire over the course of pregnancy were examined in this study in women with multiple sclerosis.

The library came from the immunoSEQ multiplex PCR assay. TCRdb's version of the immuneACCESS table is confined to in-frame rearrangements and falls short of the full clone set. An unresolved V gene accounts for under half of the shortfall where checked; the remainder is of unknown origin. This sample holds 26,000 or so clones; roughly nine tenths were observed only once. The ten largest make up 4% to 6% of the sample. As regards this clone: This clone's antigen is unknown. Per-base quality was not reported, and no clone a single base away is much larger than it.

V loses 5 bases of germline sequence and J loses 0 bases, and the interval between the two ends is 15 bases. The CDR1 and CDR2 encoded by the germline V gene are KGHSH and LQKENI. The CDR3, cysteine through phenylalanine, is 16 amino acids long. Only the CDR3 portion is preserved as DNA: 48 bases, with reading frame beginning at the first base. The sequence came from a female donor in good health, enrolled as a control in a pregnancy study. The chain couples TRBV18 to TRBJ2-3, with the D gene call left open. The specimen comprised peripheral blood, sampled in the first trimester of pregnancy. In nucleotide form, the sequence is TGTGCCAGCTCAGGCACGCAACCGCCTAGCACAGATACGCAGTATTTT. Translated, this is CASSGTQPPSTDTQYF.